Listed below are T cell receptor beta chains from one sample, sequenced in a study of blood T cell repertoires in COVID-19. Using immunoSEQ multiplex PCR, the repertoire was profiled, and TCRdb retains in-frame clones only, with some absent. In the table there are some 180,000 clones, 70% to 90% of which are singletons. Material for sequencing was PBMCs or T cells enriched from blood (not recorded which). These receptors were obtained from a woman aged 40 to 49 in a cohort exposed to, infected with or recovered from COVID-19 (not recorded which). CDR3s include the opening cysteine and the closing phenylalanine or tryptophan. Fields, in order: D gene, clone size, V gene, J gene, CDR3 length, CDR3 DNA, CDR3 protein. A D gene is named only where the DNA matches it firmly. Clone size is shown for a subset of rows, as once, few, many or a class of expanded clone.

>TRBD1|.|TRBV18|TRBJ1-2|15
TGTGCCAGCTCACCATTCGACAGGGGGCAAAGTGGCTACACCTTC
CASSPFDRGQSGYTF
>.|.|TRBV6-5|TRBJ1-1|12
TGTGCCAGCAGTTACGCGGGGACTGAAGCTTTCTTT
CASSYAGTEAFF
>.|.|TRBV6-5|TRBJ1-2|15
TGTGCCAGCATTTTTGGGGGGAACTGGGACTATGGCTACACCTTC
CASIFGGNWDYGYTF
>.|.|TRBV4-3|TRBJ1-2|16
TGCGCCAGCAGCCAAGATTACCAGGGAAGGGCCTATGGCTACACCTTC
CASSQDYQGRAYGYTF
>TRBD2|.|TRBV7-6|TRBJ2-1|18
TGTGCCAGCAGCTCGGGACTAGCGGGAGGGTACGTGTACAATGAGCAGTTCTTC
CASSSGLAGGYVYNEQFF
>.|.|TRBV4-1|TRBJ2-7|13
TGCGCCAGCAGCCCACGGGTAGATTACGAGCAGTACTTC
CASSPRVDYEQYF
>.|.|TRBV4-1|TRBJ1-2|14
TGCGCCAGCAGCCCACGACAGTCTAACTATGGCTACACCTTC
CASSPRQSNYGYTF
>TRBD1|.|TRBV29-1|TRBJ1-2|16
TGCAGCGTTGAAGATATAATGGCAGGGGGCTTGGATGGCTACACCTTC
CSVEDIMAGGLDGYTF
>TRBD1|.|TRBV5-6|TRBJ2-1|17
TGTGCCAGCAGCTTGTCTCGCAGGGGGCGTTCCTACAATGAGCAGTTCTTC
CASSLSRRGRSYNEQFF
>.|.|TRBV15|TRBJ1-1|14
TGTGCCACCAGCAGAGCCAACAGTCGCGCAGAAGCTTTCTTT
CATSRANSRAEAFF
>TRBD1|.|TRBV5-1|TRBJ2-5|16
TGCGCCAGCAGCATACGACAGGGTGGAGGCGGGGAGACCCAGTACTTC
CASSIRQGGGGETQYF
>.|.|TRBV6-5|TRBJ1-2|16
TGTGCCAGCAGTTACAGGCGTCGAACAGGGAACTATGGCTACACCTTC
CASSYRRRTGNYGYTF
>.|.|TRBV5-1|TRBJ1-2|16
TGCGCCAGCAGCTTACGGGGGGACCATACCTCCTATGGCTACACCTTC
CASSLRGDHTSYGYTF
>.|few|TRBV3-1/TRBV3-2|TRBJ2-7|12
TGTGCCAGCAGCGGGGAAGGGGAAGGGCAGTACTTC
CASSGEGEGQYF
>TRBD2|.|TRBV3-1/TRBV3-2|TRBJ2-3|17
TGTGCCAGCAGCCAAGATGCTAGCGGGATTCGCACAGATACGCAGTATTTT
CASSQDASGIRTDTQYF
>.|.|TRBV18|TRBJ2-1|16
TGTGCCAGCTCACCAACCCCGTCTATCTCCTACAATGAGCAGTTCTTC
CASSPTPSISYNEQFF
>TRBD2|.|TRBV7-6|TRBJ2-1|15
TGTGCCAGCAGCTTAGAACTAGCGGGAAACAATGAGCAGTTCTTC
CASSLELAGNNEQFF
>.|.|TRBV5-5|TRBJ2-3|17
TGTGCCAGCACGCCAGACTCGGTGACTAGTCGCACAGATACGCAGTATTTT
CASTPDSVTSRTDTQYF